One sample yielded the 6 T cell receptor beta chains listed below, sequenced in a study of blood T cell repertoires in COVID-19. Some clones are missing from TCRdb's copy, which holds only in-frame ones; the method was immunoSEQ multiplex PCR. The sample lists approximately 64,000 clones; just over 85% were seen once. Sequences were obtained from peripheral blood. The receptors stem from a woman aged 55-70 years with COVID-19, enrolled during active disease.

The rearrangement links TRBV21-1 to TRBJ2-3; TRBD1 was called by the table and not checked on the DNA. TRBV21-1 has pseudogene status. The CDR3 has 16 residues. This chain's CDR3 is CASSITGYPSTDTQYF. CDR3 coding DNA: TGTGCCAGCAGCATAACAGGGTACCCAAGCACAGATACGCAGTATTTT.

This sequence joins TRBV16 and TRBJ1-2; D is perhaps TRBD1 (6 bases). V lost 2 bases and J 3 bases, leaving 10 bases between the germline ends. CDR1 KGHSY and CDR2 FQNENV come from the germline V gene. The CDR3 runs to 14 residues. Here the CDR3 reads CASSQRDTYYGYTF. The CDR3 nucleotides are TGTGCCAGCAGCCAACGGGACACCTACTATGGCTACACCTTC.

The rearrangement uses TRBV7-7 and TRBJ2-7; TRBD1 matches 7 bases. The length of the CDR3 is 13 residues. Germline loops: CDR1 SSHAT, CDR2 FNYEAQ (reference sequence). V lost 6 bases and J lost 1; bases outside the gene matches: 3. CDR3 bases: TGTGCCAGCAGTTCGGGACAGTCCTACGAGCAGTACTTC. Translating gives CASSSGQSYEQYF.

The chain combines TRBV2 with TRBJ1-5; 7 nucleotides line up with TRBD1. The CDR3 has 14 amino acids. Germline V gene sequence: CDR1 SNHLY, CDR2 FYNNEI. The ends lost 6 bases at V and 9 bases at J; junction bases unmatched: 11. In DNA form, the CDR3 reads TGTGCCAGCAGGGGGGACAGCTTTTCGGGGCCCCAGCATTTT. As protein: CASRGDSFSGPQHF.

The CDR3 spells CASSLGRTGWDEQFF. DNA for the CDR3: TGTGCCAGCAGCCTCGGACGGACAGGGTGGGATGAGCAGTTCTTC. V usage is TRBV11-3 and J usage is TRBJ2-1; 8 bases align to TRBD1. Germline V CDR1 and CDR2: SGHNT, YENEEA. The CDR3 length is 15 residues. Losses at the gene ends were 5 bases for V and 8 bases for J; bases not matched to a gene: 11.

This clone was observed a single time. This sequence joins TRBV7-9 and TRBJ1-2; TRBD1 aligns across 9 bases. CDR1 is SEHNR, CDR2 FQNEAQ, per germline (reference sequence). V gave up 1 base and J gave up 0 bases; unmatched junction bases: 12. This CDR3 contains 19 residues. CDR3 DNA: TGTGCCAGCAGCTTAGTGCTCCTCCGGACAGGGGATTCTAACTATGGCTACACCTTC. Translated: CASSLVLLRTGDSNYGYTF.